A single sample gave rise to the 26 T cell receptor beta chains below, sequenced in a study of Tregs in tolerant kidney transplant recipients. Profiling relied on immunoSEQ multiplex PCR, and the TCRdb table lists in-frame clones only, not all of them. The sample has a few thousand clones, 90% seen once. Their antigens remain unidentified. The source was Tregs from blood cultured with allogeneic cells, collected before the transplant. These receptors were obtained from a human patient who received a combined kidney and bone marrow transplant.

The chain employs TRBV10-1 and TRBJ2-3, with 8 positions matching TRBD1. Germline V gives CDR1 WNHNN, CDR2 SYGVQD (reference sequence). Trimming removed 6 bases from V and 4 bases from J; junction bases left unmatched: 9. This CDR3 is built from 15 residues. The CDR3 loop reads CASSRNRGTSDTQYF. Here the CDR3 DNA reads TGCGCCAGCAGCCGAAACAGGGGGACTTCAGATACGCAGTATTTT.

V gene TRBV7-2 combines with J gene TRBJ2-1; D may correspond to TRBD1 or TRBD2 (6 bases each). Trimming removed 2 bases from V and 7 bases from J, with 15 bases in between. The germline V gene has CDR1 SGHTA and CDR2 FQGNSA. This CDR3 contains 15 residues. The CDR3, as DNA: TGTGCCAGCAGCTTAAGTACCGGGGGCTGGAATGAGCAGTTCTTC. Translating it yields CASSLSTGGWNEQFF.

The V gene is TRBV10-3, the J gene TRBJ2-3, with D maybe TRBD2 (5 bases). The CDR3 consists of 14 residues. CDR1 is ENHRY and CDR2 is SYGVKD in the germline V gene. With 7 bases removed from V and 3 bases from J, the gap between germline ends came to 14 bases. CDR3 nucleotide sequence: TGTGCCATCATGTTCGGAGGCGGGACAGATACGCAGTATTTT. Protein: CAIMFGGGTDTQYF.

The CDR3 coding sequence is TGCGCCAGCAGCCGAACTGCCGGGACAGAGAACACTGAAGCTTTCTTT. Protein product: CASSRTAGTENTEAFF. The V gene is TRBV5-1, the J gene TRBJ1-1, with 7 bases identical to TRBD1. The CDR3 sequence is 16 residues long. Per germline, CDR1 SGHRS and CDR2 YFSETQ. V was clipped by 4 bases and J by 1 base; unmatched bases: 10.

The chain carries TRBV28 and TRBJ1-5, with D maybe TRBD1 (5 bases). V was shortened by 3 bases and J by 6 bases, with 15 bases between the two germline ends. Germline CDR1 is MDHEN and CDR2 is SYDVKM. The CDR3 has 15 residues. CDR3 residues: CASSFGQGESQPQHF. The CDR3, as DNA: TGTGCCAGCAGTTTCGGGCAGGGAGAAAGTCAGCCCCAGCATTTT. Full variable domain (remainder filled in from reference TRBV28 and TRBJ1-5): DVKVTQSSRYLVKRTGEKVFLECVQDMDHENMFWYRQDPGLGLRLIYFSYDVKMKEKGDIPEGYSVSREKKERFSLILESASTNQTSMYLCASSFGQGESQPQHFGDGTRLSIL.

This rearrangement joins TRBV5-5 to TRBJ1-2; D uncertain. CDR3 size: 15 residues. The germline V gene encodes CDR1 SGHKS and CDR2 YYEKEE (reference sequence). Trimming cost V 2 bases and J 2 bases, with 13 bases left between them. The CDR3 here is CASSFRLPGNYGYTF. DNA for the CDR3: TGTGCCAGCAGCTTCCGGCTGCCCGGCAACTATGGCTACACCTTC.

The CDR3 DNA sequence: TGTGCCAGTAGTATAGAGGGGACAGTCACTATCAGGAGCACAGATACGCAGTATTTT. Its protein is CASSIEGTVTIRSTDTQYF. The gene calls are TRBV19 and TRBJ2-3; 7 bases line up with TRBD1. The trim removed 0 bases at V and 0 bases at J, leaving 12 bases unmatched. CDR1 is LNHDA, CDR2 SQIVND, per germline (reference sequence). This CDR3 has 19 residues.

The chain is built from TRBV6-5 and TRBJ2-2; D is possibly TRBD2 (6 bases). The V gene lost 6 bases and the J gene lost 7 bases, with 9 bases spanning the gap. CDR3 size: 12 residues. Germline-derived CDR1 and CDR2 are MNHEY and SVGAGI. As DNA, the CDR3 is TGTGCCAGCAGACGGGGGATCGGGGAGCTGTTTTTT. Translating it yields CASRRGIGELFF.

The chain carries TRBV27 and TRBJ1-2; TRBD1 matches at 8 bases. J gave up 0 bases and V 5 bases, and 14 bases lay outside the gene matches. Germline values: CDR1 MNHEY, CDR2 SMNVEV (reference sequence). CDR3 length: 18 residues. CDR3 amino acids: CASSAYRDRRGPNYGYTF. As DNA, the CDR3 is TGTGCCAGCAGTGCTTACCGGGACAGGAGGGGCCCTAACTATGGCTACACCTTC.

This chain links TRBV19 with TRBJ1-2, with D unclear. Germline assignment: CDR1 LNHDA and CDR2 SQIVND (reference sequence). V lost 1 base and J lost 8, with 14 bases in between. The CDR3 has 14 amino acids. The CDR3: CASSIGVAPEGYTF. The CDR3 region has the DNA TGTGCCAGTAGTATAGGGGTGGCTCCAGAGGGCTACACCTTC.

Points on this clone: Other DNA sequences in the same sample also yield this CDR3. The chain has TRBV6-5 and TRBJ1-3, with D tentatively TRBD1 (6 bases). The CDR3 loop spans 15 amino acids. V was cut by 2 bases and J by 0 bases, with 8 bases left in between. The germline CDR1 and CDR2 sequences are MNHEY and SVGAGI. This CDR3 is CASSYGQSSGNTIYF. The CDR3 DNA reads TGTGCCAGCAGTTACGGACAGAGCTCTGGAAACACCATATATTTT.

In the case of this clone: At one boundary the junction diverges from the germline segment, which might be a read error. The chain recombines TRBV4-1 with TRBJ2-2; TRBD2 is a possible D gene (6 bases). The CDR3 length is 19 residues. Germline V CDR1 and CDR2: MGHRA, YSYEKL. The CDR3 DNA reads as TGCGCCCGCAGCCAAGATATTTTGGTGGGGGGTATGGGTACCGGGGAGCTGTTTTTT. This encodes CARSQDILVGGMGTGELFF.

V usage is TRBV10-2 and J usage is TRBJ2-2, with 12 bases that match TRBD1. Germline V gene data show CDR1 as WSHSY and CDR2 as SAAADI. V shed 6 bases, J shed 0 bases, and the junction held 5 bases outside the gene matches. This CDR3 has 17 residues. The DNA for the CDR3 is TGCGCCAGCAGATGGGACAGGGGGCCCGCGAACACCGGGGAGCTGTTTTTT. This gives the protein CASRWDRGPANTGELFF.

This chain links TRBV15 with TRBJ1-1; D unclear. The germline CDR1 and CDR2 sequences are LNHNV and YYDKDF (reference sequence). The CDR3 extends over 13 amino acids. The V gene lost 1 base and the J gene lost 1 base, with 4 bases spanning the gap. The CDR3 DNA reads TGTGCCACCAGCAGAGGTGGGAACACTGAAGCTTTCTTT. Its translation is CATSRGGNTEAFF.

This sequence joins TRBV18 and TRBJ1-5; D is unresolved. Germline assignment: CDR1 KGHSH and CDR2 LQKENI. Deletions cut 2 bases from V and 0 bases from J, with 2 bases between. This CDR3 comprises 13 residues. The CDR3 region has the DNA TGTGCCAGCTCACCAGGTAGCAATCAGCCCCAGCATTTT. Protein: CASSPGSNQPQHF.

The chain recombines TRBV7-9 with TRBJ2-3; a possible D gene is TRBD2 (5 bases). The V gene lost 2 bases and the J gene lost 3 bases, with 6 bases spanning the gap. The CDR3 spans 13 residues. Germline-derived CDR1 and CDR2 are SEHNR and FQNEAQ (reference sequence). The CDR3 region has the DNA TGTGCCAGCAGCTTACCGGGAACAGATACGCAGTATTTT. This codes for CASSLPGTDTQYF.

As concerns this clone: An end of the junction differs from the germline gene, which may be a read error. The V and J genes are TRBV7-6 and TRBJ2-5; unclear D gene. CDR3 length equals 17 residues. Germline assignment: CDR1 SGHVS and CDR2 FNYEAQ. CDR3 amino acids: CASSLEGSAVSQGTQYF. The CDR3 DNA follows: TGTGCCAGCAGCTTAGAAGGATCGGCCGTGTCGCAAGGGACCCAGTACTTC.

This clone was seen a single time. The chain links TRBV6-1 to TRBJ2-1, with D unresolved. The CDR3 runs 14 residues. CDR1 MNHNS and CDR2 SASEGT come from the germline V gene. Trimming took off 8 bases at V and 4 bases at J, with 15 bases between the two ends. In DNA form, the CDR3 reads TGTGCCAGCTCCCGAGCCCAGACGTACAATGAGCAGTTCTTC. Translation gives CASSRAQTYNEQFF.

The V and J genes are TRBV4-1 and TRBJ2-5, with D unresolved. Germline assignment: CDR1 MGHRA and CDR2 YSYEKL. The length of the CDR3 is 19 residues. V lost 4 bases, J lost 4 bases, and 28 bases lay in between. CDR3 amino acids: CASSRGKAQVGRVGETQYF. In DNA, the CDR3 is TGCGCCAGCAGCCGAGGCAAGGCCCAAGTTGGTCGGGTAGGAGAGACCCAGTACTTC.

The chain is built from TRBV9 and TRBJ2-6; D unresolved. The germline V and J ends were trimmed by 3 bases and 0 bases, with 1 base remaining between them. CDR1 is SGDLS, CDR2 YYNGEE, per germline. This CDR3 is built from 13 residues. CDR3 sequence reads: CASSGSGANVLTF. The CDR3 region has the DNA TGTGCCAGCAGCGGCTCTGGGGCCAACGTCCTGACTTTC.

This chain links TRBV7-9 with TRBJ1-2; the match to TRBD1 covers 7 bases. V shed 1 base, J shed 2 bases, and the junction held 7 bases outside the gene matches. The CDR3 is 16 amino acids. CDR1 and CDR2 (germline): SEHNR, FQNEAQ (reference sequence). CDR3 loop: CASSLGVLGQNYGYTF. The CDR3 nucleotides read TGTGCCAGCAGCTTAGGGGTGTTGGGACAGAACTATGGCTACACCTTC.

The chain uses TRBV6-1 and TRBJ2-3, with a tentative D call TRBD2 (5 bases). The V end lost 2 bases, the J end lost 0 bases, and 9 bases lay between the germline ends. Germline CDR1 MNHNS, CDR2 SASEGT. This CDR3 spans 15 amino acids. CDR3 in amino acids: CASSEYGDSTDTQYF. Written as DNA, the CDR3 is TGTGCCAGCAGTGAATACGGGGATAGCACAGATACGCAGTATTTT.

The chain has TRBV19 and TRBJ2-3; the D is unclear. CDR3 length equals 18 residues. From germline, CDR1 is LNHDA and CDR2 SQIVND (reference sequence). V was pared by 3 bases and J by 5 bases, with 24 bases between. The CDR3 protein is CASSIRPPGSRSGDTQYF. Here the CDR3 DNA reads TGTGCCAGTAGTATCCGGCCCCCAGGTTCGAGATCGGGAGATACGCAGTATTTT.

The gene calls are TRBV5-4 and TRBJ1-2; TRBD1 is a possible D gene (5 bases). Germline CDR1 SGHNT, CDR2 YYREEE (reference sequence). Trimming removed 3 bases from V and 4 bases from J, with 13 bases in between. The CDR3 covers 14 residues. CDR3 coding DNA: TGTGCCAGCAGCTCGCCCGGAGGGGCCTATGGCTACACCTTC. Its translation: CASSSPGGAYGYTF.

The rearrangement uses TRBV20-1 and TRBJ1-2; TRBD1 matches 8 bases. This CDR3 is built from 11 residues. The V gene's germline CDR1 is DFQATT and CDR2 SNEGSKA (reference sequence). Trimming cost V 4 bases and J 7 bases; bases outside gene matches: 2. CDR3 DNA sequence: TGCAGTGCTACAGGGGGCGGTGGCTACACCTTC. Its translation: CSATGGGGYTF.

The chain carries TRBV28 and TRBJ2-2; the match to TRBD1 covers 9 bases. The germline CDR1 and CDR2 sequences are MDHEN and SYDVKM. Unmatched junction bases numbered 10, after V lost 7 bases and J lost 4 bases. The CDR3 is 16 amino acids. The CDR3: CASTLRGQGITGELFF. In DNA, the CDR3 is TGTGCCAGCACTCTTAGAGGACAGGGGATCACCGGGGAGCTGTTTTTT.